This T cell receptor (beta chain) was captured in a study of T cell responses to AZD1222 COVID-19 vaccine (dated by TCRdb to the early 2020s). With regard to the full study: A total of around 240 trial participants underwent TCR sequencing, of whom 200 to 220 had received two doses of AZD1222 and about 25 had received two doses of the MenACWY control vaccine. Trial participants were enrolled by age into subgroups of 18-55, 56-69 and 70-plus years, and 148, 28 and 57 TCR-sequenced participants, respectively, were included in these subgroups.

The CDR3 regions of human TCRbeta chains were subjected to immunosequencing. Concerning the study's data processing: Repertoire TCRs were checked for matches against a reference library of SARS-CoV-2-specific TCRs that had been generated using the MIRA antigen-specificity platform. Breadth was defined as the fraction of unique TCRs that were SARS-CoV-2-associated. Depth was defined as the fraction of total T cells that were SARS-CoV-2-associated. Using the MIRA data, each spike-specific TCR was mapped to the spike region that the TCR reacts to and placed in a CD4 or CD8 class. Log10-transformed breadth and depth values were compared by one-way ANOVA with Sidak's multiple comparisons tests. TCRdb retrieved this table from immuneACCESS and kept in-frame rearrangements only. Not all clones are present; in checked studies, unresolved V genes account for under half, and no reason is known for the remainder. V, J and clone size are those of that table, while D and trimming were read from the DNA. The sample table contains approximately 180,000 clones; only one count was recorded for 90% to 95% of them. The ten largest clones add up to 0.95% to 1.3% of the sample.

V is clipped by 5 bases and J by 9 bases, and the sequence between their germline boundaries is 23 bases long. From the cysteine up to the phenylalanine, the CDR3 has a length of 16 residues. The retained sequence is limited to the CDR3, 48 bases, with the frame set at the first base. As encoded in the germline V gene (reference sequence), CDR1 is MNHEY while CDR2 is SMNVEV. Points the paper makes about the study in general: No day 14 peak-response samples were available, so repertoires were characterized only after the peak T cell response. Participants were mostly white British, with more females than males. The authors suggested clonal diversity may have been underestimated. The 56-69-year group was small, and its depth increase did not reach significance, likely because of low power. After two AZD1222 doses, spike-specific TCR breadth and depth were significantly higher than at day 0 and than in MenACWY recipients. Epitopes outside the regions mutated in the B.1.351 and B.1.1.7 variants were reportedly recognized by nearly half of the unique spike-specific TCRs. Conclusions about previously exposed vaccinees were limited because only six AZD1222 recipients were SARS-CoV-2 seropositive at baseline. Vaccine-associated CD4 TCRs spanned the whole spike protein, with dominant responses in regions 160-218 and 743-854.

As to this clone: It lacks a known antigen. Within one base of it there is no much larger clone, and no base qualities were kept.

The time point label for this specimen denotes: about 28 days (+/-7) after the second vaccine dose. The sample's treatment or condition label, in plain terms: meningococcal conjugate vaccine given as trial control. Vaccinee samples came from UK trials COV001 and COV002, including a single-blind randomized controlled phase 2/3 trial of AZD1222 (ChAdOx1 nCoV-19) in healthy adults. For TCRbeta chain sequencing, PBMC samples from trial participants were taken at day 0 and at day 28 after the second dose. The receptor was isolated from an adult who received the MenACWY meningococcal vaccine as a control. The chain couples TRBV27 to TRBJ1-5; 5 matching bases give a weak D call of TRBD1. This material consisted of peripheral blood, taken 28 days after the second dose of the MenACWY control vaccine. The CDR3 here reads CASSPGGGDIKWPQHF. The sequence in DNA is TGTGCCAGCAGTCCCGGGGGTGGGGATATCAAATGGCCCCAGCATTTT.